This T cell receptor beta chain emerged from a study of early T cells in non-severe SARS-CoV-2 infection. This clonotype came up a few times. TCRdb processed the 5' RACE reads anew with MiXCR; each CDR3 protein has one entry. Of about 34,000 distinct CDR3 sequences in the sample, about 5.7% are singletons; the top ten hold approximately 6.1%. V lost 5 bases, J lost 4 bases, and 14 bases lay in between. Germline V gives CDR1 DFQATT, CDR2 SNEGSKA (reference sequence). CDR3 size: 13 residues. The genes are TRBV20-1 and TRBJ1-1, with a tentative D call TRBD1 (5 bases). This receptor was taken from an adult who was a healthcare worker with PCR-confirmed SARS-CoV-2 infection or an uninfected control (not recorded which). The sample was whole blood. CDR3 DNA sequence: TGCAGTGCTCCGGGGGACGGGGGCACTGAAGCTTTCTTT. This encodes CSAPGDGGTEAFF.